The 6 T cell receptor beta chains presented below share a single source sample, sequenced in a study of blood T cell repertoires in COVID-19. Here immunoSEQ multiplex PCR was the method, and the copy in TCRdb shows in-frame clones only, minus some. The sample yields a few hundred thousand clones, 91% seen once. The specimen sequenced was peripheral blood. These receptor sequences come from a person under 35 with COVID-19, enrolled during active disease.

V is TRBV7-2 and J is TRBJ1-1, with D possibly TRBD1 on 5 matching bases. CDR3 length: 13 residues. Germline CDR1 reads SGHTA; CDR2 reads FQGNSA. Trimming left V 2 bases short and J 10 bases short, with 14 bases between. In nucleotides, the CDR3 is TGTGCCAGCAGCTTACAGGGCGAGGTGGGAGCTTTCTTT. It translates to CASSLQGEVGAFF.

The CDR3 DNA is TGTGCCAGCAGCTTGGTTCGTTCCGGGACTAAAGAGACCCAGTACTTC. This translates into CASSLVRSGTKETQYF. The chain uses TRBV5-4 and TRBJ2-5; TRBD2 agrees at 7 bases. CDR1 and CDR2 from the germline V gene are SGHNT and YYREEE (reference sequence). The CDR3 runs 16 residues. Trimming took 0 bases from V and 3 from J; bases not matched to a gene: 8.

CDR3 sequence reads: CASSLAGDTEAFF. In nucleotides, the CDR3 is TGTGCCAGCAGCTTAGCGGGCGACACTGAAGCTTTCTTT. The chain combines TRBV7-9 with TRBJ1-1; D is undetermined. V was trimmed by 0 bases and J by 3 bases, leaving 5 bases between them. The CDR3 runs to 13 residues. Germline CDR1 and CDR2: SEHNR and FQNEAQ (reference sequence).

The chain has TRBV6-5 and TRBJ2-7; TRBD1 is a possible D gene (5 bases). Trimming removed 8 bases at V and 0 bases at J, with 14 bases between. This CDR3 contains 14 residues. Per germline, CDR1 MNHEY and CDR2 SVGAGI. The DNA for the CDR3 is TGTGCCAGCGGGCAGGGTGAGAGCTCCTACGAGCAGTACTTC. Protein product: CASGQGESSYEQYF.

The CDR3 protein is CASRGDFYEQYF. CDR3 in DNA: TGTGCCAGCAGAGGGGATTTCTACGAGCAGTACTTC. V is TRBV3-1 (or the pseudogene TRBV3-2) and J is TRBJ2-7, with a possible D match to TRBD1 (5 bases). Germline V gene lookup returns CDR1 LGHDT and CDR2 YNNKEL (reference sequence). The germline V and J ends were trimmed by 6 bases and 3 bases, with 9 bases remaining between them. CDR3 length: 12 amino acids.

V is TRBV10-1 and J is TRBJ2-3; D is unresolved. Germline V lookup: CDR1 WNHNN, CDR2 SYGVQD (reference sequence). Between the trimmed V and J ends, which lost 1 base and 3 bases, there was a span of 5 bases. The CDR3 has 13 residues. CDR3 sequence: CASSEFVTDTQYF. As DNA, the CDR3 is TGCGCCAGCAGTGAGTTCGTGACAGATACGCAGTATTTT.